These 19 T cell receptor beta chains originate from one sample sequenced in a study of regulatory T cells in long-lasting Graves disease. The TCR beta library used iRepertoire HTBI primers with Arm-PCR amplification of CDR3. TCRdb re-called the multiplex PCR reads through MiXCR, storing one row per CDR3 protein. The sample gives 650,000 to 850,000 distinct CDR3 sequences, around 30% of which show up once; under 50% is in the top ten. Time point denoted: persistent/refractory GD, antithyroid drugs over 5 years with positive TRAb. Following extraction of RNA from PBMCs, that RNA was used to make the TCR library. The sample consisted of peripheral blood mononuclear cells (PBMCs), taken when the disease was refractory, from a patient treated with antithyroid drugs. The receptors come from a female donor with Graves disease.

This clonotype occurred many times. The chain employs TRBV28 and TRBJ1-2, with 10 nucleotides matching TRBD1. Germline loops: CDR1 MDHEN, CDR2 SYDVKM. The CDR3 contains 15 residues. V gave up 6 bases and J gave up 3 bases; unmatched junction bases: 7. The CDR3 reads CASSPWDRGHYGYTF. For the CDR3, the DNA is TGTGCCAGCAGCCCCTGGGACAGGGGACACTATGGCTACACCTTC.

The chain links TRBV7-9 to TRBJ2-7; 9 nucleotides line up with TRBD1. The V gene end was trimmed by 5 bases and the J gene end by 7 bases; junction bases not matched to a gene: 12. The CDR3 totals 15 residues. Germline V gene sequence: CDR1 SEHNR, CDR2 FQNEAQ (reference sequence). The CDR3 protein is CASSVEGTGRREQYF. Written as DNA, the CDR3 is TGTGCCAGCAGCGTTGAAGGGACAGGGCGTCGGGAGCAGTACTTC.

The chain is built from TRBV18 and TRBJ2-7, with 7 positions matching TRBD1. The ends lost 0 bases at V and 5 bases at J; junction bases unmatched: 7. The CDR3 contains 15 residues. Germline CDR1 and CDR2: KGHSH and LQKENI. This chain's CDR3 is CASSPPARQGNEQYF. The CDR3 nucleotides are TGTGCCAGCTCACCACCGGCCCGACAGGGTAACGAGCAGTACTTC.

This rearrangement joins TRBV30 to TRBJ2-2; D uncertain. The CDR3 has 14 residues. The germline CDR1 and CDR2 sequences are GTSNPN and SVGIG (reference sequence). V lost 2 bases to trimming and J lost 10 bases, with 17 bases between them. Here the CDR3 reads CAWSRRTALVELFF. The CDR3 bases are TGTGCCTGGAGTAGGAGAACGGCGTTGGTGGAGCTGTTTTTT.

The chain combines TRBV3-1 with TRBJ2-5, with 16 bases aligning to TRBD2. Germline V gene lookup returns CDR1 LGHDT and CDR2 YNNKEL (reference sequence). CDR3 size: 20 residues. The trim removed 2 bases at V and 5 bases at J, leaving 14 bases unmatched. CDR3 residues: CASSQYGTSGRAGGGETQYF. CDR3 in DNA: TGTGCCAGCAGCCAATACGGGACTAGCGGGAGGGCCGGCGGGGGGGAGACCCAGTACTTC.

The chain employs TRBV28 and TRBJ1-5; D is unresolved. The V gene lost 1 base and the J gene lost 0 bases, with 10 bases spanning the gap. Germline V gene data show CDR1 as MDHEN and CDR2 as SYDVKM. This CDR3 contains 16 residues. CDR3 DNA: TGTGCCAGCAGTTTATTTACTTGGAATAGCAATCAGCCCCAGCATTTT. It specifies CASSLFTWNSNQPQHF. The whole variable domain, remainder taken from reference TRBV28 and TRBJ1-5, is DVKVTQSSRYLVKRTGEKVFLECVQDMDHENMFWYRQDPGLGLRLIYFSYDVKMKEKGDIPEGYSVSREKKERFSLILESASTNQTSMYLCASSLFTWNSNQPQHFGDGTRLSIL.

This clonotype was seen more than once but under ten times. The J gene is TRBJ1-5, the V gene TRBV11-3; possible D gene TRBD1, 6 bases. V was clipped by 6 bases and J by 7 bases, with 22 bases between them. The CDR3 extends over 16 amino acids. The germline V gene encodes CDR1 SGHNT and CDR2 YENEEA. CDR3 DNA: TGTGCCAGCAGTTGGGGCCCCAGGGGCGGGCAACAGCCCCAGCATTTT. Translated: CASSWGPRGGQQPQHF.

This clonotype was recorded many times. Compared with germline, one end of the junction differs, possibly owing to a read error. The rearrangement joins TRBV7-2 to TRBJ1-5; D call uncertain. CDR1 SGHTA and CDR2 FQGNSA come from the germline V gene. The CDR3 sequence is 14 residues long. The CDR3, as DNA: TGTGCCAGCAGTTTAGTCTACAGCAATCAGCCCCAGCATTTT. Its protein product is CASSLVYSNQPQHF.

The rearrangement uses TRBV28 and TRBJ1-1; D uncertain. Trimming took 8 bases from V and 5 from J, leaving 12 bases between them. The CDR3 extends over 12 amino acids. The V gene's germline CDR1 is MDHEN and CDR2 SYDVKM. The CDR3 protein is CASGRVGTEAFF. The CDR3 DNA reads TGTGCCAGCGGCCGGGTGGGGACTGAAGCTTTCTTT.

This clonotype was detected only a few times. The chain links TRBV28 to TRBJ1-4; D gene unclear. Looked up from germline, CDR1 is MDHEN and CDR2 is SYDVKM. The CDR3 length is 15 residues. The V and J ends lost 6 bases and 7 bases respectively, with 18 bases between them. In DNA form, the CDR3 reads TGTGCCAGCAGCACCCAGGCGGGGAGGGTTGAAAAACTGTTTTTT. Amino acids: CASSTQAGRVEKLFF. The full variable domain, its missing parts supplied by reference TRBV28 and TRBJ1-4, is DVKVTQSSRYLVKRTGEKVFLECVQDMDHENMFWYRQDPGLGLRLIYFSYDVKMKEKGDIPEGYSVSREKKERFSLILESASTNQTSMYLCASSTQAGRVEKLFFGSGTQLSVL.

The V and J genes are TRBV6-2 or TRBV6-3 and TRBJ2-7; possibly TRBD1 for D (6 bases). The V end lost 6 bases, the J end lost 5 bases, and 20 bases lay between the germline ends. Per the germline V gene, CDR1 is MNHEY and CDR2 is SVGEGT. CDR3 length: 15 residues. The CDR3 DNA reads TGTGCCAGCAGGCCGGGACAAACAATAGGGAACGAGCAGTACTTC. This gives the protein CASRPGQTIGNEQYF.

This chain links TRBV4-2 with TRBJ2-2; a possible D gene is TRBD2 (5 bases). The CDR3 spans 15 residues. Trimming pared 4 bases from V and 4 bases from J, leaving 13 bases between. Germline V gene sequence: CDR1 LGHNA, CDR2 YNFKEQ. The CDR3 DNA reads TGTGCCAGCAGCCTCCGCACTAGTACCACCGGGGAGCTGTTTTTT. Protein sequence: CASSLRTSTTGELFF.

This clonotype turned up a few times. V gene TRBV27 combines with J gene TRBJ1-5; TRBD1 aligns across 9 bases. The V and J ends lost 5 bases and 0 bases, in that order; junction bases with no gene match: 5. There are 16 residues in the CDR3. Looked up from germline, CDR1 is MNHEY and CDR2 is SMNVEV (reference sequence). The CDR3 DNA sequence: TGTGCCAGCAGTCGATGGGGACAGGGTAGCAATCAGCCCCAGCATTTT. Its protein is CASSRWGQGSNQPQHF.

The chain is built from TRBV6-1 and TRBJ1-5, with a weak D call TRBD1 (5 bases). The CDR3 runs to 14 residues. Per germline, CDR1 MNHNS and CDR2 SASEGT. The germline V and J ends were trimmed by 7 bases and 7 bases, with 17 bases remaining between them. CDR3 DNA sequence: TGTGCCAGCACTCACGGAGGGGCCGGGCAGCCCCAGCATTTT. This translates into CASTHGGAGQPQHF.

This clonotype has more than one count but fewer than ten. V is TRBV24-1 and J is TRBJ2-5, with D possibly TRBD2 on 5 matching bases. In germline, CDR1 is KGHDR, CDR2 SFDVKD. V lost 8 bases and J lost 4, with 22 bases in between. This CDR3 is built from 16 residues. The CDR3 DNA reads as TGTGCCACCAAATCCGCGGACTCGAGACTCAGAGAGACCCAGTACTTC. Translating gives CATKSADSRLRETQYF.

This sequence joins TRBV5-1 and TRBJ1-1, with D possibly TRBD1 on 5 matching bases. CDR3 length: 16 amino acids. The ends were cut back, 0 bases at V and 2 bases at J, with 14 bases in the middle. CDR1 and CDR2 (germline): SGHRS, YFSETQ. DNA of the CDR3: TGCGCCAGCAGCTTGGAGGCAGGGAGGCCAAACACTGAAGCTTTCTTT. This translates into CASSLEAGRPNTEAFF.

This chain joins TRBV10-3 and TRBJ1-4; 7 bases align to TRBD1. Germline V CDR1 and CDR2: ENHRY, SYGVKD. The ends lost 4 bases at V and 5 bases at J; junction bases unmatched: 4. The CDR3 sequence is 14 residues long. CDR3: CAISGPGQNEKLFF. In nucleotides, the CDR3 is TGTGCCATCAGTGGACCGGGACAGAATGAAAAACTGTTTTTT.

This clonotype was detected a few times. V and J are TRBV18 and TRBJ1-1; TRBD1 is a possible D gene (5 bases). V was clipped by 1 base and J by 1 base, with 10 bases between them. This CDR3 region has 15 residues. Germline V CDR1 and CDR2: KGHSH, LQKENI. CDR3 nucleotide sequence: TGTGCCAGCTCACCACTTCAGGGTAAGAACACTGAAGCTTTCTTT. It specifies CASSPLQGKNTEAFF.

The V and J genes are TRBV25-1 and TRBJ1-1; weak D call: TRBD1 (5 bases). Trimming removed 8 bases at V and 1 base at J, with 14 bases between. The CDR3 contains 14 residues. Germline CDR1 reads MGHDK; CDR2 reads SYGVNS. CDR3 coding DNA: TGTGCCAGCCGAAACCCGCAGGGGAACACTGAAGCTTTCTTT. Protein product: CASRNPQGNTEAFF.